This T cell receptor (beta chain) was retrieved from a study of cytomegalovirus exposure and HLA in healthy donors (dated by TCRdb to between 2016 and 2019). Background on the whole study: According to an earlier analysis of 587 of the donors, roughly 180 million T cells yielded over 90 million unique TCR beta sequences and around 300 Gb of sequence data. About 310 gigabases of sequencing data and roughly 90 million unique TCR sequences were included in an early release covering about 700 HLA-typed donors. Of the 300 to 500 genotyped donors, 80% to 90% were placed in the genetic ancestry cluster associated with self-reported Caucasian donors. The aim of the study was to test whether cataloging public T cell receptors could identify signatures of past pathogen exposure. The study used immunosequencing to profile the T cell repertoires of some 600 subjects and linked those repertoires to cytomegalovirus serostatus. Besides the first cohort of around 670 subjects, a separate validation cohort made up of 90 to 150 different subjects was used. To predict cytomegalovirus infection status, the study combined high-throughput TCR immunosequencing, statistical association of individual TCRs with disease status, and machine learning. A later analysis re-analyzed previously published TCR beta repertoires from several hundred donors and added high-resolution HLA genotyping to study TCR occurrence patterns. The later analysis used no new phenotypic data to find candidate immune exposures, relying instead on TCR beta sequences and their occurrence across donors. In an earlier analysis of 587 of the donors, high-throughput TCR beta sequencing was used to judge whether each TCR beta V gene segment behaved as functional or pseudogenic. Donor age, sex, ethnicity and CMV serostatus were compiled together with the repertoire data. A later genetic analysis took genome-wide SNP genotypes for about 65% of the 666 donors and used that subset as a discovery cohort. All discovery cohort repertoires had been generated on a single sequencing platform. HLA typing covered class I and class II loci at four-digit resolution. Typing coverage varied by locus: roughly 620-640 donors for A, B, C, DRB1 and DQB1; under 550 for DQA1; some 610 for DPA1; roughly 450 for DPB1. About five DR-DQ haplotypes were handled as single units for association and clustering because linkage in the cohort was strong. Across 300 to 400 genotyped donors of the cohort, an average of approximately 240,000 unique TCR beta nucleotide sequences per donor were sequenced, and 15% to 20% of those sequences were non-productive.

In total, approximately 690 healthy bone marrow donors made up the cohort. Cohort members were all nominally healthy when sampled, although unrecorded immune exposures were likely present. The donor was CMV seronegative and was included in the group of a few hundred seronegative cohort members. Every donor gave a peripheral blood sample, and the peripheral blood mononuclear cells from that sample were used for TCR beta sequencing. The Qiagen DNeasy Blood Extraction Kit was used to extract genomic DNA from the blood cell samples. V loses 6 bases, J loses 0 bases, and the germline ends lie 13 bases apart. Including the terminal cysteine and phenylalanine, the CDR3 comprises 14 residues. This entry keeps only the CDR3 DNA: 42 bases, framed from base 1. Based on the germline V gene, the CDR1 and CDR2 sequences are SGHTS and YDEGEE. Note on this clone: Its antigen is still unknown. The record has no base qualities; no much larger clone is one base away.

Points the paper makes about the study in general: Roughly uniform sequencing depth across donors was assumed in presence/absence analyses, although this assumption may not hold. Compared with equally common non-associated chains, HLA-associated TCR beta chains in a later analysis were more clonally expanded and had lower generation probabilities. Most CMV-associated TCR beta chains appeared to be HLA-restricted in a later analysis, and the HLA associations seemed to be driven largely by CMV exposure. In a later analysis, the rate of TCR association differed among HLA loci, with DRB1 alleles having the most associated TCRs and HLA-C alleles having the fewest. The classifier was reported to diagnose cytomegalovirus status with high specificity and sensitivity in both the original cohort and the validation cohort. Most TCR sequences were seen in very few donors, while some public TCRs were found in many individuals. Because counts were too low, 15 to 20 rarely observed V segments, including chromosome 9 orphons, were excluded from the earlier analysis of 587 of the donors. A total of 150 or so TCR beta chains were listed by the study as associated with cytomegalovirus. In an earlier analysis of 587 of the donors, most TCR beta V segments appeared in productive rearrangements about 90% or about 30% of the time, broadly matching IMGT annotations. At a false discovery rate of 0.05, a later analysis linked about 17,000 TCR beta sequences to specific HLA alleles. It was suggested by the authors that the approach could potentially be generalized to other disease states and immunological phenotypes. In vitro tests confirmed that three of the cytomegalovirus-associated TCR beta chains recognize cytomegalovirus antigens. When HLA alleles, especially DR and DQ, strongly co-occurred, attributing TCR associations to individual alleles was difficult. The 87-base-pair reads could not distinguish some IMGT-functional V segments, including TRBV6-2 and TRBV6-3, so those segments were excluded. A further reported finding was that TCR beta sequences accurately predicted the HLA-A and HLA-B alleles for most subjects in the first cohort. A later genetic analysis associated a missense DCLRE1C variant with V-gene and J-gene trimming of TCR beta chains, and an independent cohort replicated the association. Because some donors lacked HLA typing at each locus, the association tests relied only on the typed subset. The cohort was sequenced for TCR beta chains only, and without alpha or paired-chain data the features that could be detected were limited. Several of the top co-occurrence clusters appeared to be linked to parvovirus B19, influenza, CMV and Epstein-Barr virus, according to a later analysis. According to a later genetic analysis, donors in an Asian-associated ancestry cluster had fewer N-insertions in productive TCRs than the roughly 670-donor mean. A group of highly shared sequence variants was considered likely to be a technical artifact of the sequencing pipeline. Immune exposure information for the cohort was limited to CMV serostatus. Correlated functional status among segregating V segments might reflect linkage disequilibrium, but an unknown experimental factor could not be ruled out.

Preparation of the library involved the immunoSEQ multiplex PCR assay. The multiplex PCR relied on a mix of 60 forward primers for TCR Vbeta segments and 13 reverse primers for TCR Jbeta segments. The CDR3 region of rearranged TCR beta genes was amplified from genomic DNA by a multiplex PCR assay. The amplified TCR beta libraries were sequenced on the Illumina HiSeq System as 87-base-pair reads. Processing in the source paper ran as follows. Across the 500 to 750 repertoires, a later analysis counted some 80 million unique TCR beta chains, approximately 12 million of which were shared by at least two donors. Raw reads were error-corrected and collapsed into unique sequences by a nearest-neighbor algorithm in which closely related sequences were merged to remove PCR and sequencing errors. To assign V, D and J gene segments, CDR3 sequences were aligned to IMGT reference sequences. Each retained sequence needed at least a six-nucleotide match to both a V gene segment and a J gene segment. Rearrangements were called productive when the CDR3 lacked stop codons and stayed in frame with V and J; all others were non-productive. CDR3 was defined according to IMGT convention as the region running from the second conserved V-encoded cysteine to the conserved J-encoded phenylalanine. In an earlier analysis of more than 550 of the donors, sequences lacking an unambiguous match to a single V gene segment were excluded. In an earlier analysis of almost 600 of the donors, a V segment was called functional when productive rearrangements were above 56.7%, and segregating when the standard deviation between donors exceeded 5%. A statistical classification framework was built for diagnosing cytomegalovirus status from the catalog of TCR beta chain sequences. V and J gene assignment, in a later analysis, came from comparing TCR nucleotide sequences with IMGT/GENE-DB human TR gene sequences. In a later analysis, CDR3 sequences and most-parsimonious VDJ recombination scenarios were assigned using the TCRdist pipeline. In a later analysis, each TCR beta chain was defined by its CDR3 amino acid sequence together with its V-gene family, and reads without a unique V-gene family were excluded. In a later analysis, fewer than 600 highly shared, low-generation-probability nucleotide sequences were removed to address suspected cross-contamination and a sequencing artifact. In a later analysis, a clonal expansion index was calculated for each public chain from normalized within-repertoire ranks of inferred template counts. Generation probabilities in a later analysis came from a VDJ recombination model fitted to out-of-frame rearrangements, and those results were checked against IGoR. Hypergeometric tests were used in a later analysis to score TCR-TCR, TCR-HLA and TCR-CMV co-occurrence, with a repertoire-size bias correction applied to the TCR pairs. False discovery rates were estimated in a later analysis by permuting HLA or CMV assignments 20 times. In a later analysis, co-occurring TCRs were grouped using DBSCAN, with TCRdist sequence similarity added in when clustering inside HLA-allele-positive subsets. Co-occurrence clustering excluded repertoires with fewer than 30,000 or more than 120,000 public chains, plus five with anomalous nucleotide sharing. The table was pulled from immuneACCESS by TCRdb, which kept in-frame rearrangements only. Such tables lose some clones; where checked, under half of the loss comes from unresolved V genes, and the rest has no known cause. That table furnishes V, J and clone size, whereas the DNA furnished D and trimming. The sample table contains 130,000 or so clones; only one count was recorded for over 65% of them. The top ten clonotypes cover more than 1.5% of the sample.

Recombination joined TRBV5-8 with TRBJ2-7; confidence is insufficient to name the D gene. Sequenced material: PBMCs. The TCR was taken from a man aged 35-49 years in good health and CMV-seronegative. The CDR3 sequence is CASTPYAGSYEQYF. The base sequence is TGTGCCAGCACCCCTTATGCAGGCTCCTACGAGCAGTACTTC.